One and the same sample provided the 31 T cell receptor beta chains below, sequenced in a study of cytomegalovirus exposure and HLA in healthy donors. The PCR ran on 60 Vbeta and 13 Jbeta primers. Measured with immunoSEQ multiplex PCR; TCRdb has only the in-frame clones, and not every one. The table shows around 91,000 clones, with approximately 86% occurring only once. Material for sequencing was PBMCs. The source of these receptors is a man aged 30 to 39 in good health and CMV-seropositive.

This chain connects TRBV27 to TRBJ2-5, with 8 bases lining up with TRBD1. The CDR3 consists of 15 residues. CDR1 MNHEY and CDR2 SMNVEV come from the germline V gene (reference sequence). After removal of 2 bases from V and 3 bases from J, the junction contained 5 bases not matched to a gene. CDR3 nucleotides: TGTGCCAGCAGTTTAACCTGGGACAGGAAAGAGACCCAGTACTTC. Residues: CASSLTWDRKETQYF.

This clone was counted a single time. The chain is built from TRBV5-1 and TRBJ2-6; D is unresolved. The CDR3 has 15 residues. With 0 bases removed from V and 2 bases from J, the gap between germline ends came to 6 bases. The germline V gene encodes CDR1 SGHRS and CDR2 YFSETQ. The CDR3 DNA follows: TGCGCCAGCAGCTTGGGCCAGACTGGGGCCAACGTCCTGACTTTC. Translated, it gives CASSLGQTGANVLTF.

J is TRBJ1-1 and V is TRBV28, with a tentative D call TRBD1 (5 bases). Germline values: CDR1 MDHEN, CDR2 SYDVKM. This CDR3 comprises 17 residues. Trimming stripped 5 bases from V and 1 base from J, with 20 bases between. The CDR3 bases are TGTGCCAGCAGTGCGCCGGGGTGGGGGGGTTCGAACACTGAAGCTTTCTTT. Translating gives CASSAPGWGGSNTEAFF.

This sequence joins TRBV27 and TRBJ2-3; 9 bases align to TRBD2. Trimming removed 1 base from V and 3 bases from J; junction bases left unmatched: 5. The CDR3 is 16 residues long. Germline V lookup: CDR1 MNHEY, CDR2 SMNVEV (reference sequence). The DNA for the CDR3 is TGTGCCAGCAGTTTATGGGCTAGCGGGAATACAGATACGCAGTATTTT. As protein: CASSLWASGNTDTQYF.

This clone was observed a handful of times. The chain is built from TRBV19 and TRBJ2-7; the D is unclear. Trimming removed 3 bases from V and 1 base from J, with 10 bases in between. CDR3 length: 14 residues. Germline V gives CDR1 LNHDA, CDR2 SQIVND (reference sequence). CDR3 protein: CASSMMGSSYEQYF. The CDR3 DNA follows: TGTGCCAGTAGTATGATGGGCAGTTCCTACGAGCAGTACTTC.

Comment on this clone: One junction end does not reproduce the germline sequence, and a read error may be involved. The chain couples TRBV6-5 to TRBJ2-2; D remains ambiguous. Germline V CDR1 and CDR2: MNHEY, SVGAGI. The CDR3 loop spans 16 amino acids. The DNA for the CDR3 is TGTGCCGGCAGTTACTCGAGATGGAGAGGCACCGGGGAGCTGTTTTTT. This sequence encodes CAGSYSRWRGTGELFF.

As for this clone: One end of the junction fails to match germline, which may point to a read error. The chain carries TRBV7-7 and TRBJ2-7, with a tentative D call TRBD1 (5 bases). Looked up from germline, CDR1 is SSHAT and CDR2 is FNYEAQ (reference sequence). The CDR3 length is 14 residues. Written as DNA, the CDR3 is TGTGCTAGCAGCCCCGGCAGGGACTCCTACGAGCAGTACTTC. Protein sequence: CASSPGRDSYEQYF.

The gene calls are TRBV6-1 and TRBJ2-5; 7 bases line up with TRBD1. V dropped 4 bases and J dropped 0; count of bases not matched to a gene: 8. CDR3 length equals 16 residues. Germline V CDR1 and CDR2: MNHNS, SASEGT. CDR3 loop: CASSGGTVGNQETQYF. The CDR3 coding sequence is TGTGCCAGCAGTGGGGGGACAGTTGGGAACCAAGAGACCCAGTACTTC.

The chain links TRBV28 to TRBJ1-3; D gene uncertain. V lost 6 bases and J 2 bases, leaving 14 bases between the germline ends. CDR3 length equals 15 residues. The V gene's germline CDR1 is MDHEN and CDR2 SYDVKM. In DNA, the CDR3 is TGTGCCAGCAGATTCCCAGGAGGGACTGGAAACACCATATATTTT. Encoded protein: CASRFPGGTGNTIYF.

About this clone: One junction end does not reproduce the germline sequence, and a read error may be involved. V usage is TRBV7-7 and J usage is TRBJ2-5; D perhaps matches TRBD2 (7 bases). Germline V gene sequence: CDR1 SSHAT, CDR2 FNYEAQ (reference sequence). The CDR3 extends over 13 amino acids. The CDR3 protein is CASSPWGGQDQYF. The DNA for the CDR3 is TGTGCTAGCAGTCCATGGGGGGGCCAGGACCAGTACTTC.

This clone was seen a handful of times. This sample includes further DNA sequences coding for the same CDR3. The chain combines TRBV7-2 with TRBJ2-2; 15 positions agree with TRBD2. CDR3 length: 16 residues. The junction had 1 base not matched to a gene; V was cut back by 3 bases and J by 5 bases. Germline V lookup: CDR1 SGHTA, CDR2 FQGNSA. CDR3 sequence reads: CASSLGLAGGTGELFF. CDR3 DNA: TGTGCCAGCAGCTTGGGACTAGCGGGAGGTACCGGGGAGCTGTTTTTT.

The V gene is TRBV5-1, the J gene TRBJ2-3; 14 bases are shared with TRBD2. Germline V gives CDR1 SGHRS, CDR2 YFSETQ. The CDR3 covers 16 residues. J lost 4 bases, V lost 0 bases, and 1 base had no gene match. The CDR3, as DNA: TGCGCCAGCAGCTTGGGACTAGCGGGAGGGGCAGATACGCAGTATTTT. It codes for CASSLGLAGGADTQYF.

The V gene is TRBV7-2, the J gene TRBJ1-5, with 8 bases aligning to TRBD1. J lost 6 bases, V lost 1 base, and 5 bases had no gene match. The germline V gene has CDR1 SGHTA and CDR2 FQGNSA. The CDR3 is 15 residues long. The CDR3 region is CASSLGTGSRQPQHF. The CDR3 DNA sequence: TGTGCCAGCAGCTTAGGGACAGGGTCTCGTCAGCCCCAGCATTTT.

V is TRBV5-6 and J is TRBJ2-5, with no clear D. CDR1 SGHDT and CDR2 YYEEEE come from the germline V gene. V was cut by 1 base and J by 3 bases, with 13 bases left in between. The CDR3 spans 15 residues. CDR3 amino acids: CASSLKRFREETQYF. The CDR3 DNA reads TGTGCCAGCAGCTTGAAAAGATTCCGCGAAGAGACCCAGTACTTC.

This clone was detected only a few times. This chain joins TRBV28 and TRBJ2-7; 10 bases align to TRBD1. Unmatched junction bases numbered 5, after V lost 4 bases and J lost 5 bases. Germline-derived CDR1 and CDR2 are MDHEN and SYDVKM. CDR3 length: 14 amino acids. The chain's CDR3 is CASSSRDRGDEQYF. CDR3 coding DNA: TGTGCCAGCAGTTCCCGGGACAGGGGTGACGAGCAGTACTTC.

The chain joins TRBV28 to TRBJ2-5; 7 bases match TRBD1. The J call is in doubt because the DNA end fits TRBJ2-7 better. This CDR3 has 12 amino acids. Germline V gene lookup returns CDR1 MDHEN and CDR2 SYDVKM. Written as DNA, the CDR3 is TGTGCCAGCACCGACAGGGTCTACGAGCAGTACTTC. As protein: CASTDRVYEQYF.

V usage is TRBV5-1 and J usage is TRBJ2-7; 9 bases map to TRBD2. The V gene's germline CDR1 is SGHRS and CDR2 YFSETQ. V was pared by 4 bases and J by 1 base, with 9 bases of the junction left unmatched. The CDR3 totals 16 residues. In DNA, the CDR3 is TGCGCCAGCAGCCCCTCTAGCGGGACCGCTTCCTACGAGCAGTACTTC. This codes for CASSPSSGTASYEQYF.

The chain has TRBV11-2 and TRBJ2-1; D uncertain. Trimming cost V 1 base and J 10 bases, with 8 bases left between them. The length of the CDR3 is 12 residues. CDR1 is SGHAT and CDR2 is FQNNGV in the germline V gene. CDR3 protein: CASSLVEWEQFF. For the CDR3, the DNA is TGTGCCAGCAGCTTAGTTGAGTGGGAGCAGTTCTTC.

The CDR3: CASIGQQNIQYF. The DNA of the CDR3 is TGTGCCAGCATTGGACAGCAAAACATTCAGTACTTC. The chain joins TRBV6-1 to TRBJ2-4, with D perhaps TRBD1 (6 bases). The germline V gene has CDR1 MNHNS and CDR2 SASEGT. This CDR3 is 12 amino acids long. The V end lost 7 bases, the J end lost 5 bases, and 9 bases lay between the germline ends.

CDR3 loop: CASRLGASNQPQHF. The CDR3 DNA follows: TGTGCCAGTAGATTGGGGGCGAGCAATCAGCCCCAGCATTTT. The chain links TRBV19 to TRBJ1-5; the D gene is possibly TRBD1 (6 bases). The CDR3 is made up of 14 amino acids. V lost 6 bases and J 1 base, leaving 10 bases between the germline ends. Germline-derived CDR1 and CDR2 are LNHDA and SQIVND (reference sequence).

This chain links TRBV28 with TRBJ1-5; D call uncertain. Germline values: CDR1 MDHEN, CDR2 SYDVKM. The CDR3 is 14 amino acids. Trimming took off 3 bases at V and 0 bases at J, with 6 bases between the two ends. As DNA, the CDR3 is TGTGCCAGCAGTTTTCTTTATAGCAATCAGCCCCAGCATTTT. Translation gives CASSFLYSNQPQHF.

The chain carries TRBV4-1 and TRBJ2-1; no firm D call. Germline V gives CDR1 MGHRA, CDR2 YSYEKL. This CDR3 is built from 13 residues. The V gene lost 5 bases and the J gene lost 8 bases, with 13 bases spanning the gap. CDR3 nucleotide sequence: TGCGCCAGCAGCTTTCGCGTGGGCGATGAGCAGTTCTTC. Its protein product is CASSFRVGDEQFF.

The rearrangement links TRBV7-8 to TRBJ1-5, with D tentatively TRBD1 (6 bases). CDR1 SGHVS and CDR2 FQNEAQ come from the germline V gene. This CDR3 comprises 14 residues. The V end lost 5 bases, the J end lost 3 bases, and 11 bases lay between the germline ends. Here the CDR3 DNA reads TGTGCCAGCAGCCCAACAGGGTACAATCAGCCCCAGCATTTT. This codes for CASSPTGYNQPQHF.

The rearrangement uses TRBV27 and TRBJ2-1; D remains ambiguous. Germline V gives CDR1 MNHEY, CDR2 SMNVEV (reference sequence). Trimming took off 5 bases at V and 0 bases at J, with 14 bases between the two ends. The CDR3 spans 16 residues. The CDR3 sequence: CASSIAPTNSYNEQFF. Written as DNA, the CDR3 is TGTGCCAGCAGTATAGCCCCAACGAACTCCTACAATGAGCAGTTCTTC.

The chain couples TRBV4-1 to TRBJ2-1, with D uncertain. Trimming cost V 1 base and J 0 bases, with 13 bases left between them. Germline assignment: CDR1 MGHRA and CDR2 YSYEKL. The CDR3 consists of 17 residues. Here the CDR3 DNA reads TGCGCCAGCAGCCAAGTGCCCACCAGGCTCTCCTACAATGAGCAGTTCTTC. Translation gives CASSQVPTRLSYNEQFF.

The V call is TRBV5-1, the J call TRBJ2-7; 8 bases line up with TRBD1. The CDR3 runs to 15 residues. Germline trimming cut 3 bases from V and 2 bases from J; bases unmatched to any gene: 7. Germline V gene data show CDR1 as SGHRS and CDR2 as YFSETQ. Here the CDR3 DNA reads TGCGCCAGCAGCTCTACAGGGGGACAAACCTACGAGCAGTACTTC. Protein product: CASSSTGGQTYEQYF.

The chain combines TRBV4-1 with TRBJ2-1; 9 positions match TRBD2. V gave up 2 bases and J gave up 4 bases; unmatched junction bases: 0. Germline assignment: CDR1 MGHRA and CDR2 YSYEKL. The CDR3 runs to 14 residues. CDR3 in DNA: TGCGCCAGCAGCCAACTAGCGGGGTACAATGAGCAGTTCTTC. Encoded protein: CASSQLAGYNEQFF.

The genes are TRBV4-1 and TRBJ2-5; the match to TRBD2 covers 10 bases. The CDR3 loop spans 17 amino acids. CDR1 is MGHRA and CDR2 is YSYEKL in the germline V gene. Unmatched junction bases numbered 10, after V lost 2 bases and J lost 4 bases. This chain's CDR3 is CASSQNPGLAKGETQYF. The CDR3 DNA sequence: TGCGCCAGCAGCCAAAATCCGGGACTAGCGAAGGGAGAGACCCAGTACTTC.

The chain carries TRBV29-1 and TRBJ2-5; possibly TRBD1 for D (5 bases). Germline V gene lookup returns CDR1 SQVTM and CDR2 ANQGSEA. V shed 3 bases and J shed 4 bases, with 6 bases lying between them. This CDR3 is 11 amino acids long. The chain's CDR3 is CSVDQGETQYF. The CDR3 DNA sequence: TGCAGCGTTGACCAGGGAGAGACCCAGTACTTC.

This clone came up once. The V and J genes are TRBV10-3 and TRBJ2-7; tentative D call: TRBD2 (6 bases). Trimming took off 4 bases at V and 3 bases at J, with 13 bases between the two ends. The CDR3 has 14 residues. Germline lookup yields CDR1 ENHRY and CDR2 SYGVKD. CDR3 amino acids: CAISGGLPSYEQYF. In DNA form, the CDR3 reads TGTGCCATCAGTGGGGGACTCCCGAGCTACGAGCAGTACTTC.

The CDR3 sequence: CASSLGGGSYEQYF. In nucleotides, the CDR3 is TGTGCCAGCAGCTTGGGGGGAGGGTCCTACGAGCAGTACTTC. The chain uses TRBV5-4 and TRBJ2-7; 7 bases fit TRBD2. J was trimmed by 1 base and V by 0 bases; bases with no gene match: 1. The CDR3 runs to 14 residues. Germline CDR1 SGHNT, CDR2 YYREEE (reference sequence).